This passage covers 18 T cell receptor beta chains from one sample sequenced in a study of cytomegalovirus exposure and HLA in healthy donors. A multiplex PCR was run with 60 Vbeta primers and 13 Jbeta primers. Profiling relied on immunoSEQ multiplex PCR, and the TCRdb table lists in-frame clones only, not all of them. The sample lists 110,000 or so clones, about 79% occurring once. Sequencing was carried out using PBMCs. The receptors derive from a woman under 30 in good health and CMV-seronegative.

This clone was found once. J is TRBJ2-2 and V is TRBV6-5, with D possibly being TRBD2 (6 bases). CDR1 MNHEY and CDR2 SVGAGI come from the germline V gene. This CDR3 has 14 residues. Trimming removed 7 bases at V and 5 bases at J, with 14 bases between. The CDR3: CASMAGFETGELFF. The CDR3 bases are TGTGCCAGCATGGCGGGATTCGAGACCGGGGAGCTGTTTTTT.

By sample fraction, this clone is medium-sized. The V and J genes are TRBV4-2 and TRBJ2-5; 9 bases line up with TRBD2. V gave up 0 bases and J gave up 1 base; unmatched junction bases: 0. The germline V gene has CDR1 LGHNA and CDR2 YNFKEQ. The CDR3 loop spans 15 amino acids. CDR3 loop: CASSQERGGQETQYF. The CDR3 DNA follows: TGTGCCAGCAGCCAAGAGCGGGGGGGCCAAGAGACCCAGTACTTC.

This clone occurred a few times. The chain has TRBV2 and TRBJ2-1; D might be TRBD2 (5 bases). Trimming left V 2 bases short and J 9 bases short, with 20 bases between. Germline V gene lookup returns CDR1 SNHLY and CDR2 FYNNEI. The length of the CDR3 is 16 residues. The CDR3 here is CASSEIYGIFGGEQFF. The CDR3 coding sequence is TGTGCCAGCAGTGAAATATACGGGATCTTCGGAGGTGAGCAGTTCTTC. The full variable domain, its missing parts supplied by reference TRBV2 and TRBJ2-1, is EPEVTQTPSHQVTQMGQEVILRCVPISNHLYFYWYRQILGQKVEFLVSFYNNEISEKSEIFDDQFSVERPDGSNFTLKIRSTKLEDSAMYFCASSEIYGIFGGEQFFGPGTRLTVL.

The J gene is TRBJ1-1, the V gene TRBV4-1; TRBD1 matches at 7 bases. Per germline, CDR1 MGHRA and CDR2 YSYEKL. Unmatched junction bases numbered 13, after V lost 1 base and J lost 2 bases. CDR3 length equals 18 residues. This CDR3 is CASSQAQLGQGENTEAFF. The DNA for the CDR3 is TGCGCCAGCAGCCAAGCCCAACTGGGGCAGGGGGAAAACACTGAAGCTTTCTTT.

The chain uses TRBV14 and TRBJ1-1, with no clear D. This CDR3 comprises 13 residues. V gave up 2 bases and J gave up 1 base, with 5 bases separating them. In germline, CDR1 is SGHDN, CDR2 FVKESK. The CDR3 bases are TGTGCCAGCAGCCAAAGACAGAACACTGAAGCTTTCTTT. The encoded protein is CASSQRQNTEAFF.

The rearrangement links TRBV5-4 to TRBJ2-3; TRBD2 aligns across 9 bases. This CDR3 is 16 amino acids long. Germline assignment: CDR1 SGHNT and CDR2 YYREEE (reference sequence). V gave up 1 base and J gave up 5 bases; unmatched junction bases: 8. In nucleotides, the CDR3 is TGTGCCAGCAGCTTGCCCAGCGGGGGGCCGGGAGATACGCAGTATTTT. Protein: CASSLPSGGPGDTQYF.

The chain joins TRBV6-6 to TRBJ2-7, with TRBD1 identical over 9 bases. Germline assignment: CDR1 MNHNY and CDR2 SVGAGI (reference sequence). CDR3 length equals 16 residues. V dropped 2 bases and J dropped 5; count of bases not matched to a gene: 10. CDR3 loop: CASSYAMGQGINEQYF. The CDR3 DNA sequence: TGTGCCAGCAGTTACGCCATGGGACAGGGTATCAACGAGCAGTACTTC.

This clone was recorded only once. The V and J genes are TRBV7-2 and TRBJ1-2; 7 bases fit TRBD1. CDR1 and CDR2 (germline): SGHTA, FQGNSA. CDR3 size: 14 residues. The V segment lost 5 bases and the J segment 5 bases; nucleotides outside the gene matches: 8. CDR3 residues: CASSPGTAYYGYTF. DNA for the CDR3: TGTGCCAGCAGCCCCGGGACAGCTTATTATGGCTACACCTTC.

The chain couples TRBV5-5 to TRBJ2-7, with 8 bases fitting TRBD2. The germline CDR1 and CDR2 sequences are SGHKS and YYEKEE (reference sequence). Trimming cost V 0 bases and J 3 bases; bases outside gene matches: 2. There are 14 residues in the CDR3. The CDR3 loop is CASSLAGGDYEQYF. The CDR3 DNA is TGTGCCAGCAGCTTGGCCGGGGGGGACTACGAGCAGTACTTC.

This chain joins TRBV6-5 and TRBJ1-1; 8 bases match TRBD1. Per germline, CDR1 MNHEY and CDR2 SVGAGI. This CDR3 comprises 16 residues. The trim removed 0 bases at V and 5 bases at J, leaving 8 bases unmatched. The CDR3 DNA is TGTGCCAGCAGTTACTCGTTGAGGGACAGGAGGACTGAAGCTTTCTTT. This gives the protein CASSYSLRDRRTEAFF.

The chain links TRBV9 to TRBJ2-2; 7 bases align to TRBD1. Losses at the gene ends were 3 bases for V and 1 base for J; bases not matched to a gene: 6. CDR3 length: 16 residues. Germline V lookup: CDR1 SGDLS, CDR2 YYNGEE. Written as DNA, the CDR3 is TGTGCCAGCAGCGCCCAGACAGGGCAGAACACCGGGGAGCTGTTTTTT. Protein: CASSAQTGQNTGELFF.

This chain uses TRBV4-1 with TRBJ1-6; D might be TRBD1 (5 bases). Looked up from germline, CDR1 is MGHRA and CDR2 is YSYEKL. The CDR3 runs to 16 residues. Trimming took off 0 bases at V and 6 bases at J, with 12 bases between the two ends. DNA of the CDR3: TGCGCCAGCAGCCAAGAACGAACAGGTAGTAATTCACCCCTCCACTTT. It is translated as CASSQERTGSNSPLHF.

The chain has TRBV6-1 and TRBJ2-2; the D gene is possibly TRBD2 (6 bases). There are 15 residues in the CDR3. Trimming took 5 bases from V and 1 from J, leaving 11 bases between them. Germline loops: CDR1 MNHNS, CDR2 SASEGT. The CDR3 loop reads CASSLAGLNTGELFF. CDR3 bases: TGTGCCAGCAGTCTCGCGGGACTGAACACCGGGGAGCTGTTTTTT.

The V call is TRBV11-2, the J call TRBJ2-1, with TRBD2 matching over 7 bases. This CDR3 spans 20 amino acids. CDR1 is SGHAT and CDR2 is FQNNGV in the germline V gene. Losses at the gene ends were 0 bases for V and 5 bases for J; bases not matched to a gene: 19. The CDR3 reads CASSLDRPLPTKRGDNEQFF. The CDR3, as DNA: TGTGCCAGCAGCTTAGATCGCCCTCTCCCGACTAAGCGGGGCGACAATGAGCAGTTCTTC.

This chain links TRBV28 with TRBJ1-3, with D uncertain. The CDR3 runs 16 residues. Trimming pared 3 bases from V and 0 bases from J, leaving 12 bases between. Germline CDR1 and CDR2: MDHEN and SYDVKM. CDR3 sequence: CASSFMGVDSGNTIYF. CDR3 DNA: TGTGCCAGCAGTTTTATGGGCGTCGACTCTGGAAACACCATATATTTT.

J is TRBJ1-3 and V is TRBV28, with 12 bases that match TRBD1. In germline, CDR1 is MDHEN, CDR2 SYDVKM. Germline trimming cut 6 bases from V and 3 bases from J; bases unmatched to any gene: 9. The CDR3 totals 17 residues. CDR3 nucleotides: TGTGCCAGCAGAAAAAGCGGGACAGGGGGCAGTGGAAACACCATATATTTT. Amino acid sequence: CASRKSGTGGSGNTIYF.

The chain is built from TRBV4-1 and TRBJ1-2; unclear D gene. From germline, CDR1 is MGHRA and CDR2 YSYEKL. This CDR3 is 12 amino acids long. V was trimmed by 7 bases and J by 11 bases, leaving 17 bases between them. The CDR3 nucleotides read TGCGCCAGCACCGCTACCTTCGGGGAATACACCTTC. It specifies CASTATFGEYTF.

DNA of the CDR3: TGTGCCAGCTCGGCGGCGGAGAACACTGAAGCTTTCTTT. Protein: CASSAAENTEAFF. The gene calls are TRBV18 and TRBJ1-1; D is unresolved. The V end lost 6 bases, the J end lost 1 base, and 9 bases lay between the germline ends. Per the germline V gene, CDR1 is KGHSH and CDR2 is LQKENI. The CDR3 extends over 13 amino acids.